The rows below give T cell receptor beta chains drawn from one sample of a study of shared clonotypes between healthy human individuals. Profiling relied on immunoSEQ multiplex PCR, and the TCRdb table lists in-frame clones only, not all of them. Of about 2.4 million clones in the sample, approximately 93% were seen once. Specimen: naive CD4+ T cells from PBMCs. These TCRs come from a man younger than 35 in good health. Some clones in this sample may be carry-over from other donors' samples. Both conserved end residues are part of each CDR3. Fields, in order: D gene, V gene, J gene, clone size, CDR3 protein, CDR3 DNA. A D gene is named only where the DNA matches it firmly. Some rows have no size entry. The others give once, few or many, or a class for an expanded clone.

d_gene: TRBD1
v_gene: TRBV9
j_gene: TRBJ1-2
abundance: .
CDR3aa: CASSQPGGYGYTF
CDR3nt: TGTGCCAGCAGCCAACCAGGGGGCTATGGCTACACCTTC

d_gene: .
v_gene: TRBV28
j_gene: TRBJ1-5
abundance: once
CDR3aa: CASRDHGDQPQHF
CDR3nt: TGTGCCAGCAGGGACCATGGGGATCAGCCCCAGCATTTT

d_gene: .
v_gene: TRBV4-3
j_gene: TRBJ1-1
abundance: .
CDR3aa: CASSQDRKNTEAFF
CDR3nt: TGCGCCAGCAGCCAAGATAGGAAGAACACTGAAGCTTTCTTT

d_gene: .
v_gene: TRBV5-1
j_gene: TRBJ1-1
abundance: .
CDR3aa: CASSLVTGSYTEAFF
CDR3nt: TGCGCCAGCAGCTTGGTTACAGGGTCTTACACTGAAGCTTTCTTT

d_gene: TRBD1
v_gene: TRBV5-5
j_gene: TRBJ1-5
abundance: .
CDR3aa: CASSSGTGASGPQHF
CDR3nt: TGTGCCAGCAGCAGTGGGACAGGGGCATCAGGGCCCCAGCATTTT

d_gene: .
v_gene: TRBV9
j_gene: TRBJ2-3
abundance: .
CDR3aa: CASSPGPSTDTQYF
CDR3nt: TGTGCCAGCAGCCCGGGGCCTAGCACAGATACGCAGTATTTT

d_gene: .
v_gene: TRBV4-3
j_gene: TRBJ2-7
abundance: .
CDR3aa: CASSLTLTYEQYF
CDR3nt: TGCGCCAGCAGCCTCACCCTAACCTACGAGCAGTACTTC

d_gene: .
v_gene: TRBV10-3
j_gene: TRBJ1-6
abundance: .
CDR3aa: CAIRAGRDNSPLHF
CDR3nt: TGTGCCATCAGGGCAGGCAGAGACAATTCACCCCTCCACTTT

d_gene: TRBD1
v_gene: TRBV9
j_gene: TRBJ1-4
abundance: .
CDR3aa: CASSGDRGDEKLFF
CDR3nt: TGTGCCAGCAGCGGCGACAGGGGGGACGAAAAACTGTTTTTT

d_gene: .
v_gene: TRBV6-5
j_gene: TRBJ2-7
abundance: .
CDR3aa: CASSYGGRGHEQYF
CDR3nt: TGTGCCAGCAGTTACGGGGGTAGGGGCCACGAGCAGTACTTC

d_gene: .
v_gene: TRBV6-5
j_gene: TRBJ2-7
abundance: .
CDR3aa: CASSRGRARYEQYF
CDR3nt: TGTGCCAGCAGTAGGGGGAGGGCCCGCTACGAGCAGTACTTC

d_gene: TRBD2
v_gene: TRBV19
j_gene: TRBJ2-1
abundance: .
CDR3aa: CASSINPSGRGTYNEQFF
CDR3nt: TGTGCCAGTAGTATTAATCCTAGCGGGAGGGGGACCTACAATGAGCAGTTCTTC

d_gene: TRBD2
v_gene: TRBV2
j_gene: TRBJ2-3
abundance: .
CDR3aa: CASSEGGLAGGLVDTQYF
CDR3nt: TGTGCCAGCAGTGAAGGGGGACTAGCGGGAGGCTTGGTAGATACGCAGTATTTT

d_gene: .
v_gene: TRBV5-4
j_gene: TRBJ2-2
abundance: .
CDR3aa: CASSLAAIVTGELFF
CDR3nt: TGTGCCAGCAGCTTGGCGGCGATAGTGACCGGGGAGCTGTTTTTT

d_gene: .
v_gene: TRBV18
j_gene: TRBJ1-3
abundance: once
CDR3aa: CASSPVGTSNSGNTIYF
CDR3nt: TGTGCCAGCTCACCCGTAGGGACTTCCAACTCTGGAAACACCATATATTTT

d_gene: TRBD1
v_gene: TRBV5-5
j_gene: TRBJ2-2
abundance: .
CDR3aa: CASSSTGATGELFF
CDR3nt: TGTGCCAGCAGCTCGACAGGGGCTACCGGGGAGCTGTTTTTT

d_gene: .
v_gene: TRBV6-5
j_gene: TRBJ1-4
abundance: .
CDR3aa: CASSYSGPWTNEKLFF
CDR3nt: TGTGCCAGCAGTTACTCGGGTCCGTGGACTAATGAAAAACTGTTTTTT

d_gene: TRBD2
v_gene: TRBV5-4
j_gene: TRBJ2-2
abundance: .
CDR3aa: CASSGTIHTGELFF
CDR3nt: TGTGCCAGCAGCGGGACTATCCACACCGGGGAGCTGTTTTTT

d_gene: .
v_gene: TRBV5-8
j_gene: TRBJ2-3
abundance: .
CDR3aa: CASSGGVGADTQYF
CDR3nt: TGTGCCAGCAGCGGGGGAGTGGGGGCAGATACGCAGTATTTT

d_gene: TRBD2
v_gene: TRBV11-2
j_gene: TRBJ2-1
abundance: .
CDR3aa: CASSFTAGSYNEQFF
CDR3nt: TGTGCCAGCAGCTTCACAGCGGGATCCTACAATGAGCAGTTCTTC

d_gene: TRBD1
v_gene: TRBV2
j_gene: TRBJ1-1
abundance: .
CDR3aa: CASLRDRRELKAAFF
CDR3nt: TGTGCCAGTCTACGGGACAGGCGAGAGTTAAAGGCAGCTTTCTTT

d_gene: .
v_gene: TRBV5-1
j_gene: TRBJ2-3
abundance: .
CDR3aa: CASTDASGPDTQYF
CDR3nt: TGCGCCAGCACCGACGCGTCGGGACCAGATACGCAGTATTTT

d_gene: .
v_gene: TRBV7-2
j_gene: TRBJ2-7
abundance: .
CDR3aa: CASSSGTLVYEQYF
CDR3nt: TGTGCCAGCAGCTCCGGTACTTTGGTCTACGAGCAGTACTTC

d_gene: .
v_gene: TRBV29-1
j_gene: TRBJ1-1
abundance: .
CDR3aa: CSVAITGSTFF
CDR3nt: TGCAGCGTAGCTATCACAGGGAGTACTTTCTTT

d_gene: TRBD1
v_gene: TRBV6-1
j_gene: TRBJ1-4
abundance: .
CDR3aa: CASSTTGVDEKLFF
CDR3nt: TGTGCCAGCAGTACGACAGGGGTCGATGAAAAACTGTTTTTT

d_gene: .
v_gene: TRBV6-5
j_gene: TRBJ2-3
abundance: .
CDR3aa: CASRDSSTDTQYF
CDR3nt: TGTGCCAGCCGGGACTCTAGCACAGATACGCAGTATTTT

d_gene: TRBD2
v_gene: TRBV9
j_gene: TRBJ2-2
abundance: .
CDR3aa: CASRREWYTGELFF
CDR3nt: TGTGCCAGCAGGCGGGAGTGGTACACCGGGGAGCTGTTTTTT

d_gene: .
v_gene: TRBV29-1
j_gene: TRBJ2-7
abundance: .
CDR3aa: CSAAGGAAYEQYF
CDR3nt: TGCAGCGCCGCTGGAGGGGCAGCCTACGAGCAGTACTTC

d_gene: TRBD1
v_gene: TRBV2
j_gene: TRBJ1-4
abundance: .
CDR3aa: CASSGGTGVEKLFF
CDR3nt: TGTGCCAGCAGTGGGGGGACAGGGGTTGAAAAACTGTTTTTT

d_gene: .
v_gene: TRBV5-8
j_gene: TRBJ1-5
abundance: .
CDR3aa: CASSPPWSDNQPQHF
CDR3nt: TGTGCCAGCAGCCCTCCTTGGTCGGACAATCAGCCCCAGCATTTT

d_gene: TRBD1
v_gene: TRBV18
j_gene: TRBJ1-2
abundance: .
CDR3aa: CASSPQRQGSYGYTF
CDR3nt: TGTGCCAGCTCACCACAACGACAGGGGAGCTATGGCTACACCTTC

d_gene: TRBD1
v_gene: TRBV2
j_gene: TRBJ1-2
abundance: once
CDR3aa: CASSETGLYGYTF
CDR3nt: TGTGCCAGCAGTGAGACAGGGCTCTATGGCTACACCTTC

d_gene: .
v_gene: TRBV6-5
j_gene: TRBJ1-1
abundance: .
CDR3aa: CASSQQIVVTEAFF
CDR3nt: TGTGCCAGCAGTCAACAAATCGTAGTAACTGAAGCTTTCTTT

d_gene: .
v_gene: TRBV28
j_gene: TRBJ2-2
abundance: .
CDR3aa: CASSLIRGEGGGTGELFF
CDR3nt: TGTGCCAGCAGTTTAATACGCGGGGAAGGGGGCGGAACCGGGGAGCTGTTTTTT

d_gene: .
v_gene: TRBV23-1
j_gene: TRBJ2-7
abundance: .
CDR3aa: CASSQSVESSSYEQYF
CDR3nt: TGCGCCAGCAGTCAATCTGTAGAATCGAGCTCCTACGAGCAGTACTTC

d_gene: .
v_gene: TRBV9
j_gene: TRBJ1-1
abundance: .
CDR3aa: CASSRHEGVIPFF
CDR3nt: TGTGCCAGCAGTCGCCACGAAGGGGTCATTCCTTTCTTT